The rows below give T cell receptor beta chains drawn from one sample of a study of molecular identifiers for immune sequencing clone quantification. MiXCR, run by TCRdb on the PCR reads, gives a single entry per CDR3 protein. The table has roughly 50,000 distinct CDR3 sequences, roughly 24% seen once. The material sequenced was naive CD8+ T cells from blood, with Jurkat cell RNA spiked in. The receptors come from a human donor in good health. Some libraries in this study had Jurkat cell RNA spiked in. Both conserved end residues are part of each CDR3. A D gene is named only where the DNA matches it firmly. Not all rows give a size; the values are once, few, many and, for expanded clones, a class.

v_call,j_call,clone_size,d_call,cdr3_nt,cdr3_aa
TRBV2,TRBJ1-1,many,TRBD1,TGTGCCAGCAGTGAAGGCTTCACAGGGGCAGGGATTGAAGCTTTCTTT,CASSEGFTGAGIEAFF
TRBV5-6,TRBJ2-7,NA,NA,TGTGCCAGCACCCCCCGAGGGAACCTGTACTCCTCCGAGCAGTCCTTC,CASTPRGNLYSSEQSF
TRBV20-1,TRBJ2-1,few,TRBD1,TGCAGTGCTAGAGCCGGACAGGGATTCTCCTACAATGAGCAGTTCTTC,CSARAGQGFSYNEQFF
TRBV4-3,TRBJ2-7,many,TRBD2,TGCGCCAGCAGCCAAGGACTAGCTGTATACGAGCAGTACTTC,CASSQGLAVYEQYF
TRBV19,TRBJ1-2,few,NA,TGTGCCTGTAGCACACGGCGGCAGGACGTCTATGGCTACACCTTC,CACSTRRQDVYGYTF
TRBV6-2/TRBV6-3,TRBJ2-3,NA,NA,TGTGCCAGCAGTGAACTCCAATGGATGACAGATACGCAGTATTTT,CASSELQWMTDTQYF
TRBV20-1,TRBJ2-5,many,TRBD2,TGCAGTGCTAGATTTCGCGGGGGGGCCCAAGAGACCCAGTACTTC,CSARFRGGAQETQYF
TRBV4-3,TRBJ2-4,many,NA,TGCGCCAGCAGCCAAGATGTTGGGGGGGCCAAAAACATTCAGTACTTC,CASSQDVGGAKNIQYF
TRBV19,TRBJ1-5,NA,NA,TGTGCCAGTAGTATAGAGCGAGGGGGACGAGATCAGCCCCAGCATTTT,CASSIERGGRDQPQHF
TRBV7-2,TRBJ2-4,many,TRBD2,TGTGCCAGCAGCTTTAGCGGGAGCGAGGGTGACATTCAGTACTTC,CASSFSGSEGDIQYF
TRBV5-1,TRBJ1-1,many,TRBD1,TGCGCCAGCAGTTTAGAACCCGGACAGGCGCCCAACACTGAAGCTTTCTTT,CASSLEPGQAPNTEAFF
TRBV5-4,TRBJ1-1,few,TRBD1,TGTGCCAGCAGCTTGAGGACAGGAGGAAGGCCGGGGGACACTGAAGCTTTCTTT,CASSLRTGGRPGDTEAFF
TRBV12-3/TRBV12-4,TRBJ2-3,many,NA,TGTGCCAGCAGTCCCACAGGGTCCGCAGATACGCAGTATTTT,CASSPTGSADTQYF
TRBV19,TRBJ2-6,NA,TRBD1,TGTGCCAGTAGTATAGAACCTCCCTTGACAGGGGGCTATGGGGCCAACGTCCTGACTTTC,CASSIEPPLTGGYGANVLTF
TRBV5-1,TRBJ2-5,many,TRBD2,TGCGCCAGCAGCTTGGATTGGCTAGCGGGGGGAAACCAAGAGACCCAGTACTTC,CASSLDWLAGGNQETQYF
TRBV12-3/TRBV12-4,TRBJ2-6,many,NA,TGTGCCAGCAGCCCTATGACCATATCCTCTGGGGCCAACGTCCTGACTTTC,CASSPMTISSGANVLTF
TRBV3-1,TRBJ2-5,NA,NA,TGTGCCAGCAGCCCAGGGGACTGGCAAGAGACCCAGTACTTC,CASSPGDWQETQYF
TRBV20-1,TRBJ2-5,NA,NA,TGCAGTGCTAGAGTCGCGGGGCAAGAAGAGCCCCAGTACTTC,CSARVAGQEEPQYF
TRBV11-2,TRBJ2-3,once,TRBD2,TGTGCCAGCAGCTCGCCTCTTAGCGGAGAGACTAGCACAGGTACGCAGTATTTT,CASSSPLSGETSTGTQYF
TRBV27,TRBJ2-7,few,NA,TGTGCCAGCAGTTTATCTTTACTAGCAGGGAACTACGAGCAGTACTTC,CASSLSLLAGNYEQYF
TRBV20-1,TRBJ2-3,many,NA,TGCAGTGCTAGATTTCCAGACACCCTCCACTCGAGCACAGATACGCAGTATTTT,CSARFPDTLHSSTDTQYF
TRBV27,TRBJ2-5,NA,NA,TGTGCCAGCAGTTTATTTCCCAGGGGTGGAATAGAGACCCAGTACTTC,CASSLFPRGGIETQYF
TRBV18,TRBJ1-1,NA,NA,TGTGCCAACTCACCCGCAGGGGACACTGAAGATTTCTTT,CANSPAGDTEDFF
TRBV14,TRBJ2-3,once,TRBD2,TGTGCCAGCAGCCCCAGACTAGCGGACTTCACAGATACGCAGTATTTT,CASSPRLADFTDTQYF
TRBV19,TRBJ2-2,many,TRBD1,TGTGCCAGTAGTATATTGGACAGGGGGCACTCGAACACCGGGGAGCTGTTTTTT,CASSILDRGHSNTGELFF
TRBV10-3,TRBJ2-1,many,NA,TGTGCCATCAGTGGGGGAAGCTCCTACAATGAGCAGTTCTTC,CAISGGSSYNEQFF
TRBV27,TRBJ1-1,NA,NA,TGTGCCAGCAGTACGCTCCAGGGGTTGAACACTGAAGCTTTCTTT,CASSTLQGLNTEAFF
TRBV13,TRBJ1-1,NA,NA,TGTGCCAGCAGCCCATCGACAGGGAACACTGAAGCTTTCTTT,CASSPSTGNTEAFF
TRBV4-1,TRBJ1-4,many,TRBD1,TGCGCCAGCAGCCAACCGACAGGGGTTAATGAAAAACTGTTTTTT,CASSQPTGVNEKLFF
TRBV12-3/TRBV12-4,TRBJ2-5,many,NA,TGTGCCAGCAGTTTTGTTCTAGCAGAGACCCAGTACTTC,CASSFVLAETQYF
TRBV5-1,TRBJ2-1,many,TRBD1,TGCGCCAGCAGCTCGACAGGGGTCTCCTACAATGAGCAGTTCTTC,CASSSTGVSYNEQFF
TRBV7-9,TRBJ2-5,few,NA,TGTGCCAGCGGCTTAGCGGGCAGGGGTCAGTACCAAGAGACCCAGTACTTC,CASGLAGRGQYQETQYF
TRBV11-3,TRBJ2-7,few,NA,TGTGCCAGCAGCCCTGGGGGCGACGAGCAGTACTTC,CASSPGGDEQYF
TRBV24-1,TRBJ1-4,many,TRBD1,TGTGCCACCAGTGAGGGGACAGCAACTAATGAAAAACTGTTTTTT,CATSEGTATNEKLFF
TRBV27,TRBJ2-1,NA,TRBD2,TGTGCCAGCAGTCTTCGGGGGAGCGGGGATTCCTACAATGAGCAGTTCTTC,CASSLRGSGDSYNEQFF
TRBV27,TRBJ2-3,NA,NA,TGTGCCAGCATCCGTTGGGGGGGGGCGAAAGATACGCAGTATTTT,CASIRWGGAKDTQYF
TRBV30,TRBJ1-5,many,NA,TGTGCCTGGACAGACACTTATAGCAATCAGCCCCAGCATTTT,CAWTDTYSNQPQHF
TRBV10-2,TRBJ1-1,many,NA,TGCGCCAGCAGTGACAGGGCTCCTAACACTGAAGCTTTCTTT,CASSDRAPNTEAFF
TRBV30,TRBJ2-3,many,TRBD1,TGTGCCTGGAGCTACCGGACAGGGATCGTTACGCAGTATTTT,CAWSYRTGIVTQYF
TRBV29-1,TRBJ2-7,many,NA,TGCAGCGTTGATTTCGGGAGAGGGGACTACGAGCAGTACTTC,CSVDFGRGDYEQYF
TRBV7-3,TRBJ2-7,many,TRBD2,TGTGCCAGCAGTACAGCGGGAGGGGAGCAGTACTTC,CASSTAGGEQYF
TRBV20-1,TRBJ2-1,many,NA,TGCAGTGCTAGTAGCGGCAGCCAAGAGTTCTTC,CSASSGSQEFF
TRBV27,TRBJ1-1,NA,NA,TGTGCCAGCAGTTTATCGAGAGGGGGCACTGAAGCTTTCTTT,CASSLSRGGTEAFF